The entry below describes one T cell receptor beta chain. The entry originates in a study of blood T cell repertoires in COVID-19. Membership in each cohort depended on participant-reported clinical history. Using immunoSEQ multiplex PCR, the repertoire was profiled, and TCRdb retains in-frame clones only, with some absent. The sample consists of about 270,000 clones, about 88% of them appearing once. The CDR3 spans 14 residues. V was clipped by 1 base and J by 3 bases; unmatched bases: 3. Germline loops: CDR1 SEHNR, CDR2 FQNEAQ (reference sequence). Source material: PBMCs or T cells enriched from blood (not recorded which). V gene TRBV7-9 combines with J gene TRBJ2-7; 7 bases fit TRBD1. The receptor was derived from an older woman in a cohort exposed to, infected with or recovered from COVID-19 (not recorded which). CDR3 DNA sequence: TGTGCCAGCAGCTTAGGCCAGGGGGACTACGAGCAGTACTTC. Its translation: CASSLGQGDYEQYF. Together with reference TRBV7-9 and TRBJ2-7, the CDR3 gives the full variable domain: DTGVSQNPRHKITKRGQNVTFRCDPISEHNRLYWYRQTLGQGPEFLTYFQNEAQLEKSRLLSDRFSAERPKGSFSTLEIQRTEQGDSAMYLCASSLGQGDYEQYFGPGTRLTVT.